The clone carrying this T cell receptor beta chain was picked up many times. These data come from a study of neurological immune-mediated disorders. CDR3 length equals 16 residues. The V end lost 0 bases, the J end lost 0 bases, and 12 bases lay between the germline ends. Germline V CDR1 and CDR2: DFQATT, SNEGSKA (reference sequence). Via MiXCR, TCRdb re-called the 5' RACE reads, giving one row per CDR3 protein. In the table there are over 75,000 distinct CDR3 sequences, approximately 5.8% of which are singletons. The time point denotes: longitudinal time-point 2. The clonotype originates from a woman aged 55-69 years with multiple sclerosis. Sequencing input: PBMCs. The V gene is TRBV20-1, the J gene TRBJ2-1; a weak D match, TRBD2 (5 bases). The CDR3 is CSARDRRLSSYNEQFF. CDR3 DNA: TGCAGTGCTAGAGATCGGAGGTTAAGCTCCTACAATGAGCAGTTCTTC.